These 22 T cell receptor beta chains were all obtained from the same sample, sequenced in a study of vaccination effects on CD4 cells after COVID-19. Antigen specificity for these receptors is unknown. Using immunoSEQ multiplex PCR, the repertoire was profiled, and TCRdb retains in-frame clones only, with some absent. The data show more than 12,000 clones, about 70% seen once. Expansion of antigen-specific CD4+ T cells with viral peptide pools was carried out by the ViraFEST assay before sequencing. A 10-day culture period preceded the isolation of CD4+ T cells. Either the BNT162b2 or mRNA-1273 vaccine was given to participants in two doses. This specimen was CD4+ T cells from PBMCs cultured with HCoV-NL63 spike peptides, taken after COVID-19 vaccination. The receptors were gathered from a human donor who received a COVID-19 vaccine.

This clone was recorded only once. The chain has TRBV7-2 and TRBJ2-1, with 15 bases identical to TRBD2. Trimming at V came to 5 bases and at J to 9 bases, leaving 8 bases not matched to a gene. This CDR3 has 16 amino acids. CDR1 and CDR2 (germline): SGHTA, FQGNSA. In DNA, the CDR3 is TGTGCCAGCAGCACCGGACTAGCGGGGGGGCGGGTTGAGCAGTTCTTC. Protein: CASSTGLAGGRVEQFF.

The rearrangement uses TRBV2 and TRBJ1-5; no reliable D call. This CDR3 region has 14 residues. Between the trimmed V and J ends, which lost 1 base and 4 bases, there was a span of 8 bases. Germline values: CDR1 SNHLY, CDR2 FYNNEI. The CDR3 nucleotides read TGTGCCAGCAGTGAAGTCCCGGGAAATCAGCCCCAGCATTTT. It translates to CASSEVPGNQPQHF.

This chain joins TRBV12-3 or TRBV12-4 and TRBJ2-1; the D is unclear. The CDR3 runs 11 residues. V shed 6 bases and J shed 13 bases, with 13 bases lying between them. This chain's CDR3 is CASSANGDQFF. In DNA, the CDR3 is TGTGCCAGCAGCGCCAATGGAGATCAGTTCTTC.

This rearrangement joins TRBV11-2 to TRBJ1-5; 7 bases are shared with TRBD1. The CDR3 covers 13 residues. Losses at the gene ends were 4 bases for V and 7 bases for J; bases not matched to a gene: 4. Germline-derived CDR1 and CDR2 are SGHAT and FQNNGV. CDR3 bases: TGTGCCAGCAGCTCCGACAGGGACCAGCCCCAGCATTTT. Translated, it gives CASSSDRDQPQHF.

The chain joins TRBV28 to TRBJ1-2; TRBD1 matches at 7 bases. The V segment lost 5 bases and the J segment 0 bases; nucleotides outside the gene matches: 0. The CDR3 contains 13 residues. Germline CDR1 reads MDHEN; CDR2 reads SYDVKM. In nucleotides, the CDR3 is TGTGCCAGCAGTGGGACAGCTAACTATGGCTACACCTTC. Its protein product is CASSGTANYGYTF.

The V call is TRBV7-2, the J call TRBJ2-7; a weak D match, TRBD1 (5 bases). In germline, CDR1 is SGHTA, CDR2 FQGNSA. V was trimmed by 4 bases and J by 6 bases, leaving 16 bases between them. This CDR3 comprises 14 residues. This chain's CDR3 is CASSSRGFASEQYF. As DNA, the CDR3 is TGTGCCAGCAGCTCTAGGGGTTTTGCGAGCGAGCAGTACTTC.

The genes are TRBV5-8 and TRBJ2-2; 9 bases match TRBD2. Germline CDR1 SGHTS, CDR2 YDEGEE. This CDR3 is 17 amino acids long. The V and J ends lost 4 bases and 6 bases, in that order; junction bases with no gene match: 13. The CDR3 region is CASSAGPTAGGSGELFF. In DNA, the CDR3 is TGTGCCAGCAGCGCAGGGCCTACAGCGGGAGGTTCCGGGGAGCTGTTTTTT.

Regarding this clone: A read error may produce the germline difference seen at one junction end. This chain connects TRBV7-7 to TRBJ2-1, with 9 positions matching TRBD2. Germline assignment: CDR1 SSHAT and CDR2 FNYEAQ (reference sequence). The CDR3 is 13 amino acids. CDR3 amino acids: CASSLDTSGEQFF. In nucleotides, the CDR3 is TGTGCTAGCAGCTTAGATACTAGCGGGGAGCAGTTCTTC.

This clone was observed once. The chain combines TRBV15 with TRBJ2-7; 9 nucleotides align to TRBD2. The ends lost 0 bases at V and 6 bases at J; junction bases unmatched: 6. The CDR3 consists of 15 residues. Germline values: CDR1 LNHNV, CDR2 YYDKDF (reference sequence). CDR3 bases: TGTGCCACCAGCAGAGAAGGCGGGAGGGGTCTCGAGCAGTACTTC. It translates to CATSREGGRGLEQYF. The full variable domain, in which reference TRBV15 and TRBJ2-7 provide the parts outside the CDR3, is DAMVIQNPRYQVTQFGKPVTLSCSQTLNHNVMYWYQQKSSQAPKLLFHYYDKDFNNEADTPDNFQSRRPNTSFCFLDIRSPGLGDTAMYLCATSREGGRGLEQYFGPGTRLTVT.

This chain uses TRBV5-1 with TRBJ1-1; tentatively, D is TRBD1 (5 bases). CDR3 length: 14 residues. Trimming removed 4 bases at V and 3 bases at J, with 13 bases between. Germline V lookup: CDR1 SGHRS, CDR2 YFSETQ. CDR3 coding DNA: TGCGCCAGCAGCCCGGGGCCCCTGGACACTGAAGCTTTCTTT. This sequence encodes CASSPGPLDTEAFF.

The chain combines TRBV5-6 with TRBJ2-7; D uncertain. The CDR3 totals 13 residues. Germline CDR1 SGHDT, CDR2 YYEEEE. V was trimmed by 2 bases and J by 2 bases, leaving 8 bases between them. The CDR3 protein is CASSFPTAYEQYF. The CDR3 DNA is TGTGCCAGCAGCTTCCCGACCGCCTACGAGCAGTACTTC. Looking up the rest from reference TRBV5-6 and TRBJ2-7 gives the full variable domain: DAGVTQSPTHLIKTRGQQVTLRCSPKSGHDTVSWYQQALGQGPQFIFQYYEEEERQRGNFPDRFSGHQFPNYSSELNVNALLLGDSALYLCASSFPTAYEQYFGPGTRLTVT.

The chain has TRBV2 and TRBJ2-2; a weak D match, TRBD2 (5 bases). The V gene lost 7 bases and the J gene lost 1 base, with 13 bases spanning the gap. CDR1 and CDR2 (germline): SNHLY, FYNNEI. The CDR3 loop spans 15 amino acids. The CDR3 coding sequence is TGTGCCAGCAAAGGAACAGCGGAGAACACCGGGGAGCTGTTTTTT. This sequence encodes CASKGTAENTGELFF.

V gene TRBV5-6 combines with J gene TRBJ2-7; the D is unclear. Trimming pared 3 bases from V and 3 bases from J, leaving 10 bases between. Germline V gene data show CDR1 as SGHDT and CDR2 as YYEEEE. This CDR3 region has 13 residues. The CDR3 sequence: CASSSYSGYEQYF. CDR3 DNA: TGTGCCAGCAGCTCCTACTCAGGCTACGAGCAGTACTTC.

The chain combines TRBV19 with TRBJ1-1; a weak D match, TRBD1 (5 bases). Trimming took 7 bases from V and 7 from J, leaving 16 bases between them. Germline-derived CDR1 and CDR2 are LNHDA and SQIVND (reference sequence). The CDR3 length is 13 residues. The DNA of the CDR3 is TGTGCCAGTACCAACCGTGGGGCCAGTGAAGCTTTCTTT. Translated, it gives CASTNRGASEAFF.

There are a few counts of this clone. The rearrangement uses TRBV19 and TRBJ2-7, with TRBD1 matching over 7 bases. Trimming removed 6 bases from V and 1 base from J; junction bases left unmatched: 9. The V gene's germline CDR1 is LNHDA and CDR2 SQIVND (reference sequence). The CDR3 sequence is 15 residues long. In DNA, the CDR3 is TGTGCCAGTAGAACCGGGGCAGGGGGTTCCTACGAGCAGTACTTC. Its protein is CASRTGAGGSYEQYF. The entire variable domain, with the rest obtained from reference TRBV19 and TRBJ2-7, is as follows: DGGITQSPKYLFRKEGQNVTLSCEQNLNHDAMYWYRQDPGQGLRLIYYSQIVNDFQKGDIAEGYSVSREKKESFPLTVTSAQKNPTAFYLCASRTGAGGSYEQYFGPGTRLTVT.

This clone showed up just once. This chain joins TRBV13 and TRBJ1-1; no firm D call. Germline assignment: CDR1 PRHDT and CDR2 FYEKMQ (reference sequence). V was shortened by 5 bases and J by 8 bases, with 21 bases between the two germline ends. The CDR3 runs to 15 residues. The CDR3 DNA follows: TGTGCCAGCAGCCCCCAGCCTTTCGGGGTAGGAGAAGCTTTCTTT. This gives the protein CASSPQPFGVGEAFF.

This sequence joins TRBV18 and TRBJ2-1; perhaps TRBD1 as D (5 bases). The CDR3 is 11 residues long. Trimming took 5 bases from V and 10 from J, leaving 9 bases between them. Germline assignment: CDR1 KGHSH and CDR2 LQKENI. The CDR3 here is CASSSRTEQFF. The CDR3 DNA reads TGTGCCAGCTCATCCCGGACAGAGCAGTTCTTC.

The chain couples TRBV7-2 to TRBJ2-2, with TRBD2 as a possible D gene (6 bases). CDR1 and CDR2 (germline): SGHTA, FQGNSA. Trimming left V 5 bases short and J 9 bases short, with 13 bases between. This CDR3 spans 13 amino acids. The CDR3 DNA reads as TGTGCCAGCAGCCCGCGGGACGCCCGGGAGCTGTTTTTT. It yields the protein CASSPRDARELFF.

This chain joins TRBV7-6 and TRBJ2-1, with D perhaps matching TRBD2 (5 bases). This CDR3 has 15 residues. From germline, CDR1 is SGHVS and CDR2 FNYEAQ. V was clipped by 6 bases and J by 2 bases, with 14 bases between them. This chain's CDR3 is CASSQSGPTYNEQFF. As DNA, the CDR3 is TGTGCCAGCAGTCAGAGCGGCCCTACCTACAATGAGCAGTTCTTC.

This rearrangement joins TRBV23-1 to TRBJ1-1; 7 nucleotides agree with TRBD1. TRBV23-1 is given ORF status, its function remaining uncertain. V lost 0 bases and J lost 1; bases outside the gene matches: 8. The CDR3 extends over 17 amino acids. The CDR3 sequence is CASSQSRGTEENTEAFF. CDR3 nucleotides: TGCGCCAGCAGTCAATCTAGGGGGACAGAGGAGAACACTGAAGCTTTCTTT.

This chain links TRBV5-5 with TRBJ1-2; a possible D gene is TRBD1 (5 bases). This CDR3 has 13 amino acids. Trimming left V 5 bases short and J 5 bases short, with 13 bases between. The germline CDR1 and CDR2 sequences are SGHKS and YYEKEE (reference sequence). CDR3 region: CASSHRGGYGYTF. The CDR3 bases are TGTGCCAGCAGTCACCGGGGGGGGTATGGCTACACCTTC.

The genes are TRBV11-2 and TRBJ2-7; unclear D gene. This CDR3 has 15 residues. Germline V gene data show CDR1 as SGHAT and CDR2 as FQNNGV. V was clipped by 5 bases and J by 2 bases, with 16 bases between them. The DNA for the CDR3 is TGTGCCAGCAGCCCCCGGACCCTCCCGACCTACGAGCAGTACTTC. Encoded protein: CASSPRTLPTYEQYF.